This T cell receptor (beta chain) was captured by sequencing in a study of cytomegalovirus exposure and HLA in healthy donors. General study points: A few chains linked to CMV were shown in vitro to be specific for CMV antigens.

This clone was picked up one time. Its target is not known. Data came from immunoSEQ multiplex PCR; TCRdb stores just in-frame clones and leaves some out. The data contain 130,000 to 150,000 clones, 80% to 90% of them singletons. This CDR3 spans 18 amino acids. Germline CDR1 and CDR2: MDHEN and SYDVKM. Trimming stripped 3 bases from V and 0 bases from J, with 18 bases between. V usage is TRBV28 and J usage is TRBJ1-3, with D unresolved. This TCR was sampled from a woman aged 18-30 years in good health and CMV-seropositive. The sample consisted of PBMCs. CDR3 residues: CASSLSPGKLPSGNTIYF. The CDR3 DNA follows: TGTGCCAGCAGTTTGTCGCCGGGAAAACTGCCCTCTGGAAACACCATATATTTT.